This T cell receptor beta chain is from a study of T cells after yellow fever vaccination. Overall study results and limits: The appearance of a small share of clonotypes in both CD4 and CD8 compartments was observed.

This clonotype showed up many times. TCRdb reanalysed the 5' RACE reads using MiXCR and keeps one entry per CDR3 protein. The table records 14,000 or so distinct CDR3 sequences, 7.3% of them present only once. From germline, CDR1 is DFQATT and CDR2 SNEGSKA (reference sequence). This CDR3 is built from 15 residues. V was pared by 0 bases and J by 6 bases, with 15 bases between. Sequences were derived from PBMCs, either bulk or a sorted T-cell subset (CD4+, CD8+, memory, or dextramer-sorted; not recorded which), sampled on the day of the yellow fever booster vaccination. The rearrangement joins TRBV20-1 to TRBJ1-5; unclear D gene. The sequence came from a man younger than 35 who received the YFV17D yellow fever vaccine. The CDR3 sequence: CSARDSAAQSQPQHF. CDR3 DNA: TGCAGTGCTAGAGATTCGGCAGCCCAGAGTCAGCCCCAGCATTTT.